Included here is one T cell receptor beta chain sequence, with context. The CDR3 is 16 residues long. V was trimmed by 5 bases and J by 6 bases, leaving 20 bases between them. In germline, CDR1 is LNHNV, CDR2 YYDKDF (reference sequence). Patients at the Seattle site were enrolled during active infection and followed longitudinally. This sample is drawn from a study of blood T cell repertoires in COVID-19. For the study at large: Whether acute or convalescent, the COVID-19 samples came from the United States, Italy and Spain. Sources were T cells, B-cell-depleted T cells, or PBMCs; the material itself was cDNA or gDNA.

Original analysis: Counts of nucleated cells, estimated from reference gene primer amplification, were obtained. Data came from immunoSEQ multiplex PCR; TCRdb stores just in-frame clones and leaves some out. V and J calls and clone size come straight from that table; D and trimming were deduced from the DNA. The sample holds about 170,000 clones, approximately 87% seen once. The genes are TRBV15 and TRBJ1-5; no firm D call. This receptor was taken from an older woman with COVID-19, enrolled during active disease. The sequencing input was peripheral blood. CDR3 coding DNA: TGTGCCACCAGCGGACGGACCGGGGTAGTATTTCAGCCCCAGCATTTT. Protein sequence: CATSGRTGVVFQPQHF.